This T cell receptor beta chain stems from a study of cytomegalovirus exposure and HLA in healthy donors. Study observations and caveats: Another analysis was done later, and it associated around 16,000 TCR beta sequences with HLA alleles at 0.05 false discovery rate.

Regarding this clone: Its antigen is unknown.

60 Vbeta and 13 Jbeta primers were used in PCR. Clones were sequenced by immunoSEQ multiplex PCR, and TCRdb holds only the in-frame ones, with some missing. The sample has 150,000 to 200,000 clones, roughly 87% seen once. Sequenced input: PBMCs. The TCR was taken from a girl younger than two in good health and CMV-seronegative.

This CDR3 reads CASSSSATGIYEQYF. CDR3 coding DNA: TGCGCCAGCAGCTCATCCGCTACAGGGATCTACGAGCAGTACTTC. This chain uses TRBV5-1 with TRBJ2-5; TRBD1 is a possible D gene (6 bases). The end of the DNA aligns better with TRBJ2-7, so the J call may be wrong. The germline gives CDR1 SGHRS, CDR2 YFSETQ. The CDR3 is 15 amino acids.